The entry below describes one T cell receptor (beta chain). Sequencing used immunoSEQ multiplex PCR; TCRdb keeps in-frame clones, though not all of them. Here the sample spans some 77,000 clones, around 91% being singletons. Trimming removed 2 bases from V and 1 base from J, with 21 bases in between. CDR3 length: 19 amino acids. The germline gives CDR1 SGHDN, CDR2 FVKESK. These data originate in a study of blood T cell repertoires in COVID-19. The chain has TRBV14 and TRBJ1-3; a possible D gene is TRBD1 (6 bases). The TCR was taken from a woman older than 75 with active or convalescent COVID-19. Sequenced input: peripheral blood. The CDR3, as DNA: TGTGCCAGCAGCCAACTCCGACAGGCCACGACAGTTTCTGGAAACACCATATATTTT. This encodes CASSQLRQATTVSGNTIYF.